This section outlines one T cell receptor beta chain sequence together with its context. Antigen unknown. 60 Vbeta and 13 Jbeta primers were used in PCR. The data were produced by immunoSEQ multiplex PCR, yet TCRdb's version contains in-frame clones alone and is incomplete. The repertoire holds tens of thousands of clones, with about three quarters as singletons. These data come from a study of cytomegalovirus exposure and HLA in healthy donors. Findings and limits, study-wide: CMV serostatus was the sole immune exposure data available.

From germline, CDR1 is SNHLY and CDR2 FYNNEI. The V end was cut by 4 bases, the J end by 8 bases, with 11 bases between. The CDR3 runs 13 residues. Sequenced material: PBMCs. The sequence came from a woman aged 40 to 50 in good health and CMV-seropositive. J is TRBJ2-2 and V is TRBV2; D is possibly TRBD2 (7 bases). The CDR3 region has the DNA TGTGCCAGCAGTGGCGGGGGCCCAGGGGAGCTGTTTTTT. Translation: CASSGGGPGELFF. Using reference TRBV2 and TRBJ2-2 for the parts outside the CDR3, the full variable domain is EPEVTQTPSHQVTQMGQEVILRCVPISNHLYFYWYRQILGQKVEFLVSFYNNEISEKSEIFDDQFSVERPDGSNFTLKIRSTKLEDSAMYFCASSGGGPGELFFGEGSRLTVL.